This T cell receptor beta chain was documented in a study of blood T cell repertoires in COVID-19. About the study: The United States, Italy and Spain provided the acute and convalescent COVID-19 samples.

Method: immunoSEQ multiplex PCR; TCRdb's copy keeps in-frame clones and lacks some. This table has 350,000 or so clones, about 87% appearing once. This clone was picked up a small number of times. CDR3 size: 15 residues. In germline, CDR1 is SGHTA, CDR2 FQGNSA. Trimming removed 1 base at V and 4 bases at J, with 13 bases between. The rearrangement uses TRBV7-2 and TRBJ1-2, with D maybe TRBD1 (6 bases). Sequenced material: peripheral blood. The sequence was obtained from a woman between 25 and 40 years old with COVID-19, enrolled during active disease. CDR3 protein: CASSLDAGVSYGYTF. Written as DNA, the CDR3 is TGTGCCAGCAGCTTAGACGCAGGGGTATCCTATGGCTACACCTTC.